One sample yielded the 16 T cell receptor beta chains listed below, sequenced in a study of OX40 agonist ivuxolimab in advanced cancers. Receptor libraries were prepared by the immunoSEQ multiplex PCR assay. Not all clones reach the TCRdb copy of this immuneACCESS table, which keeps in-frame sequences only. Checked studies attribute under half of the gap to unresolved V genes and leave the rest unexplained. The sample profile shows around 98,000 clones; approximately 90% of them were found once. The ten largest clonotypes hold under 0.55% of the sample. Here the sequenced sample was CD4+ or CD8+ T cells sorted from blood, taken in a trial of the OX40 agonist ivuxolimab. The origin of the receptors is an adult with an advanced solid tumor such as melanoma, head and neck, liver or kidney cancer.

The chain combines TRBV28 with TRBJ1-5, with 10 bases identical to TRBD1. The CDR3 runs to 16 residues. The germline V gene has CDR1 MDHEN and CDR2 SYDVKM. Losses at the gene ends were 5 bases for V and 3 bases for J; bases not matched to a gene: 7. The CDR3 region is CASSPSGTGDNQPQHF. CDR3 bases: TGTGCCAGCAGTCCCTCCGGGACAGGGGACAATCAGCCCCAGCATTTT.

This rearrangement joins TRBV14 to TRBJ2-7, with D possibly matching TRBD1 (5 bases). V gave up 5 bases and J gave up 3 bases, with 17 bases separating them. Germline V CDR1 and CDR2: SGHDN, FVKESK. CDR3 size: 15 residues. The CDR3 bases are TGTGCCAGCAGCTTAAGACAGAGATCTTTCTACGAGCAGTACTTC. It yields the protein CASSLRQRSFYEQYF. The full variable domain, with the rest looked up from reference TRBV14 and TRBJ2-7, is EAGVTQFPSHSVIEKGQTVTLRCDPISGHDNLYWYRRVMGKEIKFLLHFVKESKQDESGMPNNRFLAERTGGTYSTLKVQPAELEDSGVYFCASSLRQRSFYEQYFGPGTRLTVT.

The chain has TRBV5-4 and TRBJ2-2; weak D call: TRBD1 (5 bases). This CDR3 is built from 14 residues. Germline V lookup: CDR1 SGHNT, CDR2 YYREEE (reference sequence). The V end lost 4 bases, the J end lost 1 base, and 8 bases lay between the germline ends. CDR3 nucleotide sequence: TGTGCCAGCAGCCATCAGGGGAACACCGGGGAGCTGTTTTTT. Amino acid sequence: CASSHQGNTGELFF. Using reference TRBV5-4 and TRBJ2-2 for the parts outside the CDR3, the full variable domain is ETGVTQSPTHLIKTRGQQVTLRCSSQSGHNTVSWYQQALGQGPQFIFQYYREEENGRGNFPPRFSGLQFPNYSSELNVNALELDDSALYLCASSHQGNTGELFFGEGSRLTVL.

The CDR3, as DNA: TGCGCCAGCAGCTTGGAGGGGGCGCGTTCCGGGGAGCTGTTTTTT. Encoded protein: CASSLEGARSGELFF. The rearrangement uses TRBV5-1 and TRBJ2-2; the match to TRBD1 covers 7 bases. Trimming cost V 0 bases and J 6 bases; bases outside gene matches: 5. The CDR3 length is 15 residues. In germline, CDR1 is SGHRS, CDR2 YFSETQ.

V is TRBV28 and J is TRBJ1-5, with TRBD1 matching over 10 bases. Germline V gene lookup returns CDR1 MDHEN and CDR2 SYDVKM. V lost 6 bases and J lost 4; bases outside the gene matches: 6. This CDR3 has 15 residues. CDR3 amino acids: CASSGQGVLNQPQHF. In DNA, the CDR3 is TGTGCCAGCAGCGGACAGGGGGTTCTGAATCAGCCCCAGCATTTT.

About this clone itself: This is likely a read error, given that the CDR3 carries no conserved phenylalanine or tryptophan at its end. The chain carries TRBV6-5 and TRBJ1-6, with D maybe TRBD1 (5 bases). Germline CDR1 is MNHEY and CDR2 is SVGAGI. The CDR3 extends over 15 amino acids. Trimming removed 5 bases from V and 10 bases from J, with 18 bases in between. The CDR3 reads CASSPAGTLGSPLHL. CDR3 DNA sequence: TGTGCCAGCAGTCCCGCCGGGACTTTGGGGTCACCCCTCCACCTT.

The V gene is TRBV29-1, the J gene TRBJ1-2, with a weak D call TRBD1 (6 bases). The germline V and J ends were trimmed by 4 bases and 7 bases, with 16 bases remaining between them. Germline V CDR1 and CDR2: SQVTM, ANQGSEA. The CDR3 consists of 13 residues. This CDR3 reads CSVGHGTSFGYTF. DNA of the CDR3: TGCAGCGTTGGTCACGGGACATCGTTTGGCTACACCTTC.

The rearrangement links TRBV5-4 to TRBJ1-2, with TRBD1 identical over 9 bases. Germline loops: CDR1 SGHNT, CDR2 YYREEE (reference sequence). With V trimmed by 3 bases and J by 8 bases, 5 bases remained unmatched. The CDR3 extends over 13 amino acids. CDR3 amino acids: CASSYGQGHGYTF. Here the CDR3 DNA reads TGTGCCAGCAGCTACGGACAGGGGCACGGCTACACCTTC.

This clone was observed once. The chain recombines TRBV5-4 with TRBJ2-1, with 9 bases matching TRBD2. The ends lost 3 bases at V and 1 base at J; junction bases unmatched: 2. This CDR3 comprises 15 residues. The germline V gene encodes CDR1 SGHNT and CDR2 YYREEE (reference sequence). The CDR3 DNA sequence: TGTGCCAGCAGCTCGCGGGGGGGATCCTACAATGAGCAGTTCTTC. Translating gives CASSSRGGSYNEQFF. Using reference TRBV5-4 and TRBJ2-1 for the parts outside the CDR3, the full variable domain is ETGVTQSPTHLIKTRGQQVTLRCSSQSGHNTVSWYQQALGQGPQFIFQYYREEENGRGNFPPRFSGLQFPNYSSELNVNALELDDSALYLCASSSRGGSYNEQFFGPGTRLTVL.

V usage is TRBV10-3 and J usage is TRBJ1-1; TRBD1 agrees at 7 bases. The CDR3 is 14 amino acids. With 9 bases clipped from V and 10 bases from J, the junction kept 17 bases outside the gene matches. From germline, CDR1 is ENHRY and CDR2 SYGVKD. The CDR3 DNA sequence: TGTGCCATTTCCTCCGGGACAGAACTGGGGGGAGCTTTCTTT. Translation gives CAISSGTELGGAFF.

The chain employs TRBV5-1 and TRBJ2-1; TRBD1 agrees at 9 bases. The V gene end was trimmed by 3 bases and the J gene end by 8 bases; junction bases not matched to a gene: 9. Germline V lookup: CDR1 SGHRS, CDR2 YFSETQ. The CDR3 runs 15 residues. The CDR3: CASSSEGTGFHEQFF. Here the CDR3 DNA reads TGCGCCAGCAGCTCGGAAGGGACAGGGTTCCATGAGCAGTTCTTC.

The CDR3 DNA reads as TGTGCCAGCAGCGACCTATTTGATCAGCCCCAGCATTTT. This codes for CASSDLFDQPQHF. The chain combines TRBV7-2 with TRBJ1-5; no firm D call. V lost 5 bases and J 5 bases, leaving 10 bases between the germline ends. In germline, CDR1 is SGHTA, CDR2 FQGNSA. The CDR3 is 13 amino acids.

V and J are TRBV25-1 and TRBJ1-4, with D perhaps matching TRBD1 (6 bases). CDR3 size: 16 residues. Trimming removed 5 bases from V and 1 base from J, with 14 bases in between. In germline, CDR1 is MGHDK, CDR2 SYGVNS. The CDR3 coding sequence is TGTGCCAGCAGTCCCCTCGGAGGGGGAACTAATGAAAAACTGTTTTTT. Translation gives CASSPLGGGTNEKLFF. The full variable domain, in which reference TRBV25-1 and TRBJ1-4 provide the parts outside the CDR3, is EADIYQTPRYLVIGTGKKITLECSQTMGHDKMYWYQQDPGMELHLIHYSYGVNSTEKGDLSSESTVSRIRTEHFPLTLESARPSHTSQYLCASSPLGGGTNEKLFFGSGTQLSVL.

In its sample, this clone was seen a few times. The chain links TRBV6-6 to TRBJ1-2; perhaps TRBD1 as D (6 bases). Germline V gene sequence: CDR1 MNHNY, CDR2 SVGAGI (reference sequence). Deletions cut 1 base from V and 7 bases from J, with 16 bases between. CDR3 length: 15 amino acids. The CDR3 loop reads CASSYLLGGQLGYTF. The CDR3 nucleotides read TGTGCCAGCAGTTACTTACTTGGAGGACAGCTTGGCTACACCTTC.

The rearrangement links TRBV5-8 to TRBJ1-5; 7 nucleotides agree with TRBD1. CDR3 length: 14 residues. CDR1 and CDR2 from the germline V gene are SGHTS and YDEGEE. Trimming removed 3 bases from V and 6 bases from J; junction bases left unmatched: 6. The CDR3 bases are TGTGCCAGCAGCTCGCTTAACAGGGGTCAGCCCCAGCATTTT. This sequence encodes CASSSLNRGQPQHF.

Here the CDR3 DNA reads TGCGCCAGCAGCTTGGGACAGGAGATTGAAGCTTTCTTT. Translation gives CASSLGQEIEAFF. This sequence joins TRBV5-1 and TRBJ1-1; D is possibly TRBD1 (6 bases). V was clipped by 0 bases and J by 7 bases, with 10 bases between them. The CDR3 extends over 13 amino acids. Germline CDR1 is SGHRS and CDR2 is YFSETQ.